This T cell receptor (beta chain) was identified in a study of cytomegalovirus exposure and HLA in healthy donors. Study-level information: A previous analysis identified 95 million to 130 million unique TCR beta sequences derived from 180 million or so T cells. Genetic ancestry analysis placed around four fifths of the 398 donors that were genotyped in the Caucasian-associated cluster. General observations from the study: A later analysis linked a missense DCLRE1C variant to TCR beta V- and J-gene trimming. A later analysis showed HLA-associated TCR beta chains outstripping equally common others in clonal expansion.

From germline, CDR1 is SEHNR and CDR2 FQNEAQ (reference sequence). The V end was cut by 5 bases, the J end by 4 bases, with 15 bases between. The CDR3 sequence is 14 residues long. Researchers ran the PCR with 60 Vbeta and 13 Jbeta primers. The table came from immunoSEQ multiplex PCR; TCRdb's copy has only in-frame clones and leaves some out. The data show 170,000 or so clones, around 78% seen once. About this clone itself: The antigen remains unidentified.

The sequencing input was PBMCs. The source is a woman in her forties in good health and CMV-seronegative. The chain links TRBV7-9 to TRBJ2-7; D is perhaps TRBD1 (6 bases). The CDR3, as DNA: TGTGCCAGCAGCCCGCCAGGGACACCATACGAGCAGTACTTC. It encodes CASSPPGTPYEQYF.